The 7 T cell receptor beta chains presented below share a single source sample, sequenced in a study of blood T cell repertoires in COVID-19. Sequencing was performed with immunoSEQ multiplex PCR; in TCRdb, only in-frame clones are kept and a portion is missing. The table includes about 290,000 clones, roughly 91% detected once. Sequencing used peripheral blood. Receptors were obtained from a man between 35 and 55 years old with acute or convalescent COVID-19.

The V call is TRBV3-1 (or the pseudogene TRBV3-2), the J call TRBJ1-1; the D is unclear. The length of the CDR3 is 14 residues. V shed 2 bases and J shed 7 bases, with 14 bases lying between them. From germline, CDR1 is LGHDT and CDR2 YNNKEL (reference sequence). DNA of the CDR3: TGTGCCAGCAGCCAACGAGGCGGATCGGATGAAGCTTTCTTT. This gives the protein CASSQRGGSDEAFF.

V and J are TRBV12-3 or TRBV12-4 and TRBJ1-1, with D maybe TRBD1 (5 bases). This CDR3 contains 12 residues. The V end lost 5 bases, the J end lost 5 bases, and 9 bases lay between the germline ends. Here the CDR3 reads CASSLWTTEAFF. The CDR3, as DNA: TGTGCCAGCAGTCTCTGGACAACTGAAGCTTTCTTT.

This clone was detected once. This chain connects TRBV4-2 to TRBJ2-7; TRBD1 is a possible D gene (5 bases). From germline, CDR1 is LGHNA and CDR2 YNFKEQ. The CDR3 has 14 amino acids. V was trimmed by 1 base and J by 4 bases, leaving 11 bases between them. CDR3: CASSQVGEGYEQYF. In DNA form, the CDR3 reads TGTGCCAGCAGCCAAGTAGGGGAAGGGTACGAGCAGTACTTC.

The sample holds a few counts of this clone. This chain links TRBV5-1 with TRBJ1-4; a weak D match, TRBD1 (5 bases). V lost 0 bases and J lost 8, with 14 bases in between. The CDR3 covers 15 residues. CDR1 is SGHRS and CDR2 is YFSETQ in the germline V gene. CDR3 region: CASSLEAGLEEKLFF. The CDR3 DNA reads TGCGCCAGCAGCTTGGAGGCAGGGTTAGAGGAAAAACTGTTTTTT.

The chain recombines TRBV12-3 or TRBV12-4 with TRBJ2-1; 12 nucleotides align to TRBD2. The CDR3 length is 13 residues. Germline trimming cut 5 bases from V and 13 bases from J; bases unmatched to any gene: 6. CDR3 loop: CASSVLTSGGQFF. The CDR3 DNA is TGTGCCAGCAGTGTCTTGACTAGCGGGGGACAGTTCTTC.

The rearrangement uses TRBV27 and TRBJ2-1; 7 bases are shared with TRBD2. Looked up from germline, CDR1 is MNHEY and CDR2 is SMNVEV (reference sequence). The CDR3 contains 13 residues. The trim removed 3 bases at V and 13 bases at J, leaving 9 bases unmatched. The CDR3 sequence: CASSLGGSSEQFF. The CDR3 DNA sequence: TGTGCCAGCAGTTTGGGAGGGTCGTCCGAACAGTTCTTC.

V is TRBV19 and J is TRBJ2-3; TRBD1 matches 7 bases. CDR1 LNHDA and CDR2 SQIVND come from the germline V gene (reference sequence). J gave up 9 bases and V 6 bases, and 6 bases lay outside the gene matches. The CDR3 contains 12 residues. CDR3 nucleotide sequence: TGTGCCAGTAGAACCGGGACAGCCACGCAGTATTTT. Its translation is CASRTGTATQYF.